Listed here is a single T cell receptor beta chain. The antigen is unknown. Survey-level immunoSEQ v3.0 assays were run. Produced via immunoSEQ multiplex PCR; TCRdb's table is partial and in-frame only. The repertoire includes 17,000 or so clones, 90% to 95% of them detected once, and 7% to 10% sits in the top ten. This record comes from a study of long-term antiretroviral therapy in people with HIV. Study-wide results and caveats: Repertoires from HIV showed CDR3 length ranges narrower than those of controls.

The sequenced sample was unsorted PBMCs, obtained 0.3 years after starting antiretroviral therapy. This clonotype was sampled from a man in his sixties with HIV.

The CDR3 loop is CASSQGQDNEQFF. In nucleotides, the CDR3 is TGTGCCAGCAGCCAAGGACAGGACAATGAGCAGTTCTTC. The chain joins TRBV5-4 to TRBJ2-1, with TRBD1 matching over 7 bases. After removal of 4 bases from V and 5 bases from J, the junction contained 3 bases not matched to a gene. Per the germline V gene, CDR1 is SGHNT and CDR2 is YYREEE (reference sequence). CDR3 length: 13 amino acids.